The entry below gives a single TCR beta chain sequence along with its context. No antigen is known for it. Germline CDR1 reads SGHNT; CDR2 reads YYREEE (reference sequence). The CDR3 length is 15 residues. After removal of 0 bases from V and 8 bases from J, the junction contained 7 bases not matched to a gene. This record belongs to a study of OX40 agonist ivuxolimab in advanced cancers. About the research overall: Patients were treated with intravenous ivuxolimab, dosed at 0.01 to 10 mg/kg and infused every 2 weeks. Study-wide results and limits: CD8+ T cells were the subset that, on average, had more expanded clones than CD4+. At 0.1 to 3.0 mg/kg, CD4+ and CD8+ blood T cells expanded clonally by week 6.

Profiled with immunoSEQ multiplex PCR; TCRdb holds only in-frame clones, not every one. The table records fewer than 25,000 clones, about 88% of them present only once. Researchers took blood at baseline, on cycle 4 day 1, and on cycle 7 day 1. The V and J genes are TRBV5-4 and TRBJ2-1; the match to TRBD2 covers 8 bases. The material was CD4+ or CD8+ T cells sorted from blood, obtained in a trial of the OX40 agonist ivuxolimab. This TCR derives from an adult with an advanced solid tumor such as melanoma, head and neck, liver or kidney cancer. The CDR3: CASSLESGSLHEQFF. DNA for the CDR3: TGTGCCAGCAGCTTGGAGAGCGGGAGCTTGCATGAGCAGTTCTTC.